This T cell receptor (beta chain) originates from a study of radiotherapy plus CTLA-4 blockade in lung cancer. This CDR3 comprises 16 residues. CDR1 and CDR2 (germline): MDHEN, SYDVKM. With 5 bases clipped from V and 7 bases from J, the junction kept 17 bases outside the gene matches. Produced via immunoSEQ multiplex PCR; TCRdb's table is partial and in-frame only. The data contain 40,000 to 55,000 clones, roughly four fifths of them singletons. This receptor was identified in a human donor with non-small cell lung cancer whose response to radiotherapy plus ipilimumab could not be evaluated. The input for sequencing was peripheral blood, taken from a patient treated with radiotherapy plus ipilimumab. This sequence joins TRBV28 and TRBJ2-7, with 7 bases aligning to TRBD2. This CDR3 reads CASSGPGTTTFREQYF. The CDR3 bases are TGTGCCAGCAGTGGCCCCGGGACTACTACTTTTCGGGAGCAGTACTTC.